This T cell receptor beta chain was retrieved from a study of blood T cell dynamics during melanoma immunotherapy. Turning to the study itself: Standard first-line treatment here was pembrolizumab or nivolumab plus ipilimumab in metastatic melanoma.

Findings and caveats of the study: Disease-control patients' PBMC repertoires became either more clonal or more diverse at W3.

Regarding time point: week 3, after first cycle of checkpoint inhibitor. Blood was drawn before treatment and at week 3 after checkpoint blockade. Prior systemic cancer therapy, immunosuppressant use and other active malignancies excluded patients. The V and J ends lost 7 bases and 4 bases, in that order; junction bases with no gene match: 1. CDR3 length: 13 amino acids. Germline CDR1 reads SGHTA; CDR2 reads FQGNSA. Here immunoSEQ multiplex PCR was the method, and the copy in TCRdb shows in-frame clones only, minus some. The sample carries about 19,000 clones, about 90% recorded once. As to this clone: What it recognizes is unknown.

The sequencing used blood, collected from a patient treated with checkpoint blockade. V and J are TRBV7-2 and TRBJ2-3, with 11 bases lining up with TRBD2. This TCR derives from a human donor with melanoma. The CDR3 bases are TGTGCCAGCAAACTAGCGGGAGCAGATACGCAGTATTTT. Its translation is CASKLAGADTQYF.